One and the same sample provided the 20 T cell receptor beta chains below, sequenced in a study of long-term antiretroviral therapy in people with HIV. The authors ran the immunoSEQ assay, v3.0, at survey level. Sequenced by immunoSEQ multiplex PCR; TCRdb stores in-frame clones only, minus some. The sample lists 25,000 to 35,000 clones, roughly 84% occurring once. Sample: unsorted PBMCs, taken 0.8 years after starting antiretroviral therapy. These receptors were obtained from a woman in her twenties or thirties with HIV.

V gene TRBV11-2 combines with J gene TRBJ2-3, with D hard to call. Germline-derived CDR1 and CDR2 are SGHAT and FQNNGV. V lost 4 bases to trimming and J lost 2 bases, with 13 bases between them. The CDR3 loop spans 15 amino acids. The CDR3 DNA reads TGTGCCAGCAGCTCTTCGGCAGGAATCACAGATACGCAGTATTTT. This codes for CASSSSAGITDTQYF.

This sequence joins TRBV2 and TRBJ1-5; 8 nucleotides align to TRBD1. CDR3 length equals 16 residues. In germline, CDR1 is SNHLY, CDR2 FYNNEI. V was clipped by 6 bases and J by 2 bases; unmatched bases: 9. Here the CDR3 DNA reads TGTGCCAGCAGCCCGCAGGGGGCCGTGGGCAATCAGCCCCAGCATTTT. This translates into CASSPQGAVGNQPQHF.

This rearrangement joins TRBV29-1 to TRBJ2-3, with 7 positions matching TRBD1. The CDR3 loop spans 14 amino acids. Germline loops: CDR1 SQVTM, CDR2 ANQGSEA. V shed 4 bases, J shed 2 bases, and the junction held 6 bases outside the gene matches. In nucleotides, the CDR3 is TGCAGCGTTGGGGCAGGGGGTACCACAGATACGCAGTATTTT. This codes for CSVGAGGTTDTQYF.

The genes are TRBV5-1 and TRBJ1-2; D not certain. The CDR3 totals 17 residues. CDR1 is SGHRS and CDR2 is YFSETQ in the germline V gene. Trimming took off 4 bases at V and 1 base at J, with 20 bases between the two ends. The CDR3: CASSLSLIEGINYGYTF. The CDR3 DNA reads as TGCGCCAGCAGCCTAAGCCTGATCGAAGGGATTAACTATGGCTACACCTTC.

Points on this clone: At one end the junction does not follow the germline gene, possibly because of a read error. V and J are TRBV19 and TRBJ1-5; 8 bases map to TRBD1. The CDR3 contains 15 residues. Germline CDR1 and CDR2: LNHDA and SQIVND (reference sequence). The CDR3 reads CASSNLPGGKQPQHF. Here the CDR3 DNA reads TGTGCCAGTAGTAACCTGCCAGGGGGCAAACAGCCCCAGCATTTT.

The chain carries TRBV2 and TRBJ1-6; D gene unclear. Germline lookup yields CDR1 SNHLY and CDR2 FYNNEI. Trimming removed 9 bases at V and 4 bases at J, with 10 bases between. The CDR3 has 13 residues. The CDR3 is CASTGRYNSPLHF. CDR3 nucleotide sequence: TGTGCCAGTACGGGTCGATATAATTCACCCCTCCACTTT.

The V gene is TRBV14, the J gene TRBJ1-6; D gene unclear. CDR3 length: 15 amino acids. Germline CDR1 and CDR2: SGHDN and FVKESK. The germline V and J ends were trimmed by 1 base and 10 bases, with 14 bases remaining between them. The CDR3 coding sequence is TGTGCCAGCAGCCAAGGTACATTCCGTGACTCACCCCTCCACTTT. It encodes CASSQGTFRDSPLHF.

By share, this clone counts as medium-sized. J is TRBJ1-2 and V is TRBV27, with TRBD1 matching over 8 bases. Germline lookup yields CDR1 MNHEY and CDR2 SMNVEV (reference sequence). The CDR3 has 14 amino acids. J gave up 0 bases and V 6 bases, and 3 bases lay outside the gene matches. The CDR3 nucleotides are TGTGCCAGCAGCGTACAGGGGGCTAACTATGGCTACACCTTC. Translated, it gives CASSVQGANYGYTF.

The gene calls are TRBV2 and TRBJ2-7; a weak D match, TRBD2 (5 bases). The V end was cut by 5 bases, the J end by 2 bases, with 13 bases between. CDR1 is SNHLY, CDR2 FYNNEI, per germline. This CDR3 region has 14 residues. The CDR3: CASSRTALPYEQYF. The CDR3 bases are TGTGCCAGCAGTCGGACTGCCTTGCCCTACGAGCAGTACTTC.

The V and J genes are TRBV6-5 and TRBJ2-4, with D perhaps being TRBD1 or TRBD2 (5 bases each). CDR3 size: 15 residues. Trimming left V 6 bases short and J 3 bases short, with 15 bases between. Germline V gives CDR1 MNHEY, CDR2 SVGAGI. The CDR3 region has the DNA TGTGCCAGCAGGCCTTCGGACACTAGCAAAAACATTCAGTACTTC. It is translated as CASRPSDTSKNIQYF.

The rearrangement links TRBV23-1 to TRBJ1-3, with D perhaps TRBD1 (5 bases). TRBV23-1 is given ORF status, its function remaining uncertain. The CDR3 spans 15 residues. Between the trimmed V and J ends, which lost 3 bases and 0 bases, there was a span of 9 bases. This chain's CDR3 is CASSQPDSSGNTIYF. As DNA, the CDR3 is TGCGCCAGCAGTCAGCCAGACAGCTCTGGAAACACCATATATTTT.

The chain employs TRBV13 and TRBJ2-1; TRBD1 or TRBD2 may be the D gene (7 bases each). V was shortened by 0 bases and J by 9 bases, with 12 bases between the two germline ends. Germline assignment: CDR1 PRHDT and CDR2 FYEKMQ (reference sequence). The length of the CDR3 is 14 residues. The CDR3 DNA reads TGTGCCAGCAGCTTAGGCCTCAGGGGGGGTGAGCAGTTCTTC. Its protein is CASSLGLRGGEQFF. The variable domain in full, with the rest retrieved from reference TRBV13 and TRBJ2-1, is AAGVIQSPRHLIKEKRETATLKCYPIPRHDTVYWYQQGPGQDPQFLISFYEKMQSDKGSIPDRFSAQQFSDYHSELNMSSLELGDSALYFCASSLGLRGGEQFFGPGTRLTVL.

The rearrangement links TRBV4-2 to TRBJ2-5, with 11 nucleotides matching TRBD2. Germline assignment: CDR1 LGHNA and CDR2 YNFKEQ. The junction had 7 bases not matched to a gene; V was cut back by 4 bases and J by 3 bases. CDR3 length: 16 residues. CDR3 amino acids: CASSRSGTSGEETQYF. The CDR3 DNA reads TGTGCCAGCAGCCGAAGCGGGACTAGCGGAGAAGAGACCCAGTACTTC.

This clone has only one observation. The rearrangement links TRBV7-2 to TRBJ2-5; the D is unclear. Trimming cost V 5 bases and J 4 bases, with 17 bases left between them. The germline gives CDR1 SGHTA, CDR2 FQGNSA. This CDR3 spans 15 amino acids. The CDR3: CASSLSPTRIETQYF. CDR3 DNA: TGTGCCAGCAGCCTCTCGCCGACCCGGATAGAGACCCAGTACTTC.

The genes are TRBV11-2 and TRBJ1-2, with TRBD1 matching over 8 bases. The junction had 14 bases not matched to a gene; V was cut back by 5 bases and J by 6 bases. CDR3 length equals 16 residues. Germline V gives CDR1 SGHAT, CDR2 FQNNGV. This CDR3 reads CASSGRTGFSGDGYTF. CDR3 sequence (DNA): TGTGCCAGCAGCGGACGGACAGGGTTTTCGGGTGATGGCTACACCTTC.

The chain has TRBV10-3 and TRBJ2-5; 14 bases map to TRBD2. Germline V gene sequence: CDR1 ENHRY, CDR2 SYGVKD. The ends lost 10 bases at V and 4 bases at J; junction bases unmatched: 8. The CDR3 length is 15 residues. The CDR3 here is CATRTGLAGGETQYF. CDR3 DNA sequence: TGTGCCACCAGAACAGGACTAGCGGGGGGAGAGACCCAGTACTTC.

This clone was detected only once. V usage is TRBV10-3 and J usage is TRBJ1-1, with 8 nucleotides matching TRBD1. Germline V gene data show CDR1 as ENHRY and CDR2 as SYGVKD. Trimming cost V 5 bases and J 5 bases; bases outside gene matches: 7. CDR3 length equals 14 residues. CDR3 sequence reads: CAISMGQERTEAFF. The CDR3 DNA sequence: TGTGCCATCAGTATGGGACAGGAGCGAACTGAAGCTTTCTTT.

The V and J genes are TRBV2 and TRBJ1-2; 9 bases agree with TRBD1. Germline V lookup: CDR1 SNHLY, CDR2 FYNNEI. The trim removed 4 bases at V and 6 bases at J, leaving 6 bases unmatched. This CDR3 comprises 14 residues. The CDR3 DNA follows: TGTGCCAGCAGTGGACAGGGGGAAGTTAATGGCTACACCTTC. Encoded protein: CASSGQGEVNGYTF.

The CDR3 sequence: CASSPWQGANYGYTF. CDR3 nucleotides: TGTGCCAGCAGCCCTTGGCAGGGGGCAAACTATGGCTACACCTTC. The J gene is TRBJ1-2, the V gene TRBV7-9; TRBD1 matches at 8 bases. CDR1 and CDR2 from the germline V gene are SEHNR and FQNEAQ (reference sequence). This CDR3 contains 15 residues. Trimming at V came to 5 bases and at J to 2 bases, leaving 7 bases not matched to a gene.

By sample fraction, this clone is hyperexpanded. V gene TRBV9 combines with J gene TRBJ2-3, with D possibly being TRBD2 (6 bases). The CDR3 length is 14 residues. Trimming pared 5 bases from V and 0 bases from J, leaving 10 bases between. The germline V gene encodes CDR1 SGDLS and CDR2 YYNGEE. The CDR3 region has the DNA TGTGCCAGCAGAGGGACTGGTAGCACAGATACGCAGTATTTT. Its translation: CASRGTGSTDTQYF.